Listed below are T cell receptor beta chains from one sample, sequenced in a study of post-analysis software for immune sequencing data. Via MiXCR, TCRdb re-called the PCR reads, giving one row per CDR3 protein. The data show some 160,000 distinct CDR3 sequences, around 34% seen once. Sequenced here: blood, sampled after autologous hematopoietic stem cell transplantation. The receptor set was obtained from a girl aged 10 to 17 with multiple sclerosis. Both conserved end residues are part of each CDR3. A D gene is named only where the DNA matches it firmly. Where a row states a size, it is once, few, many or the class of an expanded clone; other rows omit it.

>TRBD2|TRBJ2-5|TRBV28|few
TGTGCCAGCAGTACCCTAGCGGGAGGGCCAGAGACCCAGTACTTC
CASSTLAGGPETQYF
>TRBD1|TRBJ2-7|TRBV5-1|-
TGCGCCAGCAGCCCGACAGGGATTAGCTCCTACGAGCAGTACTTC
CASSPTGISSYEQYF
>TRBD1|TRBJ2-2|TRBV20-1|many
TGCAGTGCTCCCAAGCCGGACAGGGTGAACACCGGGGAGCTGTTTTTT
CSAPKPDRVNTGELFF
>-|TRBJ2-5|TRBV7-8|-
TGTGCCAGCAGCTTAGAGGTGCAGGGTGAGGAGACCCAGTACTTC
CASSLEVQGEETQYF
>-|TRBJ2-1|TRBV18|-
TGTGCCAGCTCACCACGGGTCTCCGGGCGGGGGCAGTTCTTC
CASSPRVSGRGQFF
>TRBD1|TRBJ2-7|TRBV28|-
TGTGCCAGCAACTGGAAGCTGGGACAGGCTACCTACGAGCAGTACTTC
CASNWKLGQATYEQYF
>-|TRBJ2-5|TRBV20-1|few
TGCAGTGCAACCAGGACAGCACAAGAGACCCAGTACTTC
CSATRTAQETQYF
>-|TRBJ2-4|TRBV30|-
TGTGCCTGGGGGGGAGTATGGGCGCGGGGAAACATTCAGTACTTC
CAWGGVWARGNIQYF
>TRBD2|TRBJ2-7|TRBV13|many
TGTGCCAGCAGCTTAGGGCTAGCGGAGTACGAGCAGTACTTC
CASSLGLAEYEQYF
>TRBD2|TRBJ2-5|TRBV11-3|-
TGTGCCAGCAGCCCCTACCTGACTAGCGGGAAGTATTGGGACCAAGAGACCCAGTACTTC
CASSPYLTSGKYWDQETQYF
>-|TRBJ2-3|TRBV12-3/TRBV12-4|many
TGTGCCAGCAGTTTAGAGGGGTCCGCCACAGATACGCAGTATTTT
CASSLEGSATDTQYF
>-|TRBJ2-1|TRBV6-4|-
TGTGCCAGCAGTGACTCGGAGGGGGGGAACAATGAGCAGTTCTTC
CASSDSEGGNNEQFF
>TRBD2|TRBJ2-5|TRBV10-3|-
TGTGCCATCAGTGAGTCGAAACGGGAGGGCCAAGAGACCCAGTACTTC
CAISESKREGQETQYF
>-|TRBJ1-1|TRBV13|few
TGTGCCAGCAGCTTAGGAGGGGACACTGAAGCTTTCTTT
CASSLGGDTEAFF
>TRBD1|TRBJ1-1|TRBV20-1|-
TGCAGTGCTAGAGTCTTCGGGAGGGGGCCGGGTAGGAACACTGAAGCTTTCTTT
CSARVFGRGPGRNTEAFF
>-|TRBJ2-1|TRBV27|few
TGTGCCAGCAGTTTAACATCGTGGAGCTCCTACAATGAGCAGTTCTTC
CASSLTSWSSYNEQFF
>TRBD1|TRBJ2-6|TRBV6-6|-
TGTGCCAGCACCCCGACAGGGTCTGGGGCCAACGTCCTGACTTTC
CASTPTGSGANVLTF
>-|TRBJ2-5|TRBV18|-
TGTGCCAGCTCACCAGGAGATAGGACGGAGACCCAGTACTTC
CASSPGDRTETQYF
>TRBD1|TRBJ2-7|TRBV6-6|once
TGTGTCAGCAGTGGTCGGGACAGGAGCTCCTACGAGCAGTACTTC
CVSSGRDRSSYEQYF
>-|TRBJ2-5|TRBV27|few
TGTGCCAGCAGTTCGACCTCCCAAGAGACCCAGTACTTC
CASSSTSQETQYF
>TRBD2|TRBJ2-1|TRBV6-4|-
TGTGCCGGCAGTGAGCGGGAGGGCTCCTACAATGAGCAGTTCTTC
CAGSEREGSYNEQFF
>-|TRBJ1-1|TRBV10-2|-
TGCGCCAGCACTCCGGGCACTGAAGCTTTCTTT
CASTPGTEAFF